This note documents a single TCR beta chain sequence. Its antigen is unknown. CDR1 is MNHNY and CDR2 is SVGAGI in the germline V gene (reference sequence). With 8 bases clipped from V and 3 bases from J, the junction kept 3 bases outside the gene matches. The CDR3 is 13 residues long. This sample stems from a study of shared clonotypes between healthy human individuals. Study-wide points: Generation of non-shared clonotypes was less probable than generation of clonotypes shared by all four donors. In general, naive subsets displayed greater estimated richness than memory subsets did.

Over several immunoSEQ plates, each subset's genomic DNA was distributed in even portions. The data were produced by immunoSEQ multiplex PCR, yet TCRdb's version contains in-frame clones alone and is incomplete. The data hold under 350,000 clones, with about nine tenths observed a single time. Sequencing was carried out using memory CD8+ T cells sorted from blood. Indicated subset: CD45RO+ cells pooled with CCR7-negative TemRA cells. The chain is built from TRBV6-6 and TRBJ1-4; TRBD1 matches at 7 bases. This receptor was identified in a man aged 18-30 years in good health. The CDR3 sequence: CASQGGSNEKLFF. CDR3 DNA: TGTGCCAGCCAAGGGGGCTCTAATGAAAAACTGTTTTTT.